The 22 T cell receptor beta chains listed next were all sequenced from one sample in a study of monozygotic twins with inflammatory bowel disease. TCRdb re-called the 5' RACE reads, yielding one record per CDR3 amino acid sequence without DNA. The listing contains about 300,000 distinct CDR3 sequences. The specimen sequenced was blood. All receptors derive from a human donor with ulcerative colitis or Crohn's disease, or a healthy co-twin of an affected twin (not recorded which).

The CDR3 reads CASSKLATHLYNEQFF. The rearrangement joins TRBV4-1 to TRBJ2-1; TCRdb selects TRBD2, and the lack of DNA leaves this call unchecked. Germline-derived CDR1 and CDR2 are MGHRA and YSYEKL. The CDR3 spans 16 residues.

This rearrangement joins TRBV28 to TRBJ2-1. The CDR3 is 12 residues long. The germline V gene has CDR1 MDHEN and CDR2 SYDVKM. The CDR3 sequence: CASSLRYNEQFF.

The genes are TRBV28 and TRBJ2-7; TCRdb picks TRBD1, but there is no DNA to check that call. CDR3 length: 13 residues. Germline V CDR1 and CDR2: MDHEN, SYDVKM. The CDR3 loop is CASSGTGLYEQYF.

This rearrangement joins TRBV6-2 or TRBV6-3 to TRBJ2-5. From germline, CDR1 is MNHEY and CDR2 SVGEGT. This CDR3 spans 12 amino acids. The CDR3 loop is CASSPLWETQYF.

The chain combines TRBV5-1 with TRBJ1-1. CDR3 length equals 13 residues. Germline V CDR1 and CDR2: SGHRS, YFSETQ. Here the CDR3 reads CASSQRPLGEAFF.

CDR3 sequence: CASSLGTGPYEKLFF. V gene TRBV7-9 combines with J gene TRBJ1-4; TCRdb outputs TRBD1, but without DNA this stays unchecked. CDR1 and CDR2 (germline): SEHNR, FQNEAQ (reference sequence). This CDR3 spans 15 amino acids.

The chain carries TRBV19 and TRBJ2-6. Germline CDR1 LNHDA, CDR2 SQIVND (reference sequence). This CDR3 spans 13 amino acids. CDR3 sequence reads: CASRTSGANVLTF.

The CDR3 is CASEGDRNSYEQYF. The chain is built from TRBV6-6 and TRBJ2-7; the TRBD1 assignment by TCRdb is unverifiable without DNA. Germline CDR1 and CDR2: MNHNY and SVGAGI (reference sequence). The CDR3 length is 14 residues.

The CDR3 loop is CAISQDSNQPQHF. The rearrangement joins TRBV10-3 to TRBJ1-5. The CDR3 has 13 amino acids. In germline, CDR1 is ENHRY, CDR2 SYGVKD.

J is TRBJ2-2 and V is TRBV7-9. This CDR3 has 15 residues. CDR1 and CDR2 (germline): SEHNR, FQNEAQ (reference sequence). CDR3 in amino acids: CASSLGAVNTGELFF.

The chain has TRBV12-3 or TRBV12-4 and TRBJ1-5; with no DNA, the TCRdb D assignment of TRBD1 cannot be verified. The CDR3 has 14 residues. CDR3 sequence reads: CASSLQGPNQPQHF.

The rearrangement uses TRBV18 and TRBJ1-5; TCRdb gives TRBD1 as the D gene, but with no DNA this cannot be confirmed. The CDR3 has 15 amino acids. Germline V lookup: CDR1 KGHSH, CDR2 LQKENI. The CDR3: CASSPGRVSSQPQHF.

This chain joins TRBV5-1 and TRBJ1-2. Germline values: CDR1 SGHRS, CDR2 YFSETQ. The CDR3 totals 14 residues. The chain's CDR3 is CASTTDGNLYGYTF.

This chain's CDR3 is CASSITTGPNEQFF. This rearrangement joins TRBV5-5 to TRBJ2-1; lacking DNA, the TRBD1 call made by TCRdb goes unchecked. Germline V CDR1 and CDR2: SGHKS, YYEKEE (reference sequence). CDR3 length: 14 residues.

The chain links TRBV7-3 to TRBJ2-1. The CDR3 is 15 residues long. Germline V gene sequence: CDR1 SGHTA, CDR2 FQGTGA. The CDR3 loop is CASSLMQGSYNEQFF.

The chain uses TRBV9 and TRBJ1-1. The CDR3 loop spans 14 amino acids. Looked up from germline, CDR1 is SGDLS and CDR2 is YYNGEE. CDR3 region: CASSDGLPNTEAFF. Looking up the rest from reference TRBV9 and TRBJ1-1 gives the full variable domain: DSGVTQTPKHLITATGQRVTLRCSPRSGDLSVYWYQQSLDQGLQFLIQYYNGEERAKGNILERFSAQQFPDLHSELNLSSLELGDSALYFCASSDGLPNTEAFFGQGTRLTVV.

V is TRBV28 and J is TRBJ1-5; absent DNA, TCRdb's TRBD1 call cannot be checked. CDR1 and CDR2 (germline): MDHEN, SYDVKM. The CDR3 is made up of 17 amino acids. The CDR3 loop is CASSSTGTVYSNQPQHF.

This chain connects TRBV12-3 or TRBV12-4 to TRBJ2-5; TCRdb lists TRBD2, though no DNA is available to test this call. The CDR3 contains 16 residues. Here the CDR3 reads CASSPDESRRYETQYF.

V is TRBV19 and J is TRBJ1-1; TCRdb outputs TRBD1, but without DNA this stays unchecked. CDR1 LNHDA and CDR2 SQIVND come from the germline V gene (reference sequence). The CDR3 consists of 13 residues. CDR3 sequence: CASRQGRDTEAFF.

The chain joins TRBV30 to TRBJ1-6. CDR3 size: 13 residues. Per germline, CDR1 GTSNPN and CDR2 SVGIG (reference sequence). The CDR3 sequence: CAWEHTYNSPLHF. Using reference TRBV30 and TRBJ1-6 for the parts outside the CDR3, the full variable domain is SQTIHQWPATLVQPVGSPLSLECTVEGTSNPNLYWYRQAAGRGLQLLFYSVGIGQISSEVPQNLSASRPQDRQFILSSKKLLLSDSGFYLCAWEHTYNSPLHFGNGTRLTVT.

V is TRBV7-2 and J is TRBJ2-2; TCRdb's D call of TRBD1 is untestable without DNA. Germline CDR1 SGHTA, CDR2 FQGNSA. The CDR3 totals 15 residues. This CDR3 reads CASSLDPLGAGELFF.

J is TRBJ2-1 and V is TRBV5-1; the TCRdb call, TRBD1, lacks DNA for checking. CDR1 SGHRS and CDR2 YFSETQ come from the germline V gene. The CDR3 runs 13 residues. The CDR3 sequence is CASSLGGTNEQFF.